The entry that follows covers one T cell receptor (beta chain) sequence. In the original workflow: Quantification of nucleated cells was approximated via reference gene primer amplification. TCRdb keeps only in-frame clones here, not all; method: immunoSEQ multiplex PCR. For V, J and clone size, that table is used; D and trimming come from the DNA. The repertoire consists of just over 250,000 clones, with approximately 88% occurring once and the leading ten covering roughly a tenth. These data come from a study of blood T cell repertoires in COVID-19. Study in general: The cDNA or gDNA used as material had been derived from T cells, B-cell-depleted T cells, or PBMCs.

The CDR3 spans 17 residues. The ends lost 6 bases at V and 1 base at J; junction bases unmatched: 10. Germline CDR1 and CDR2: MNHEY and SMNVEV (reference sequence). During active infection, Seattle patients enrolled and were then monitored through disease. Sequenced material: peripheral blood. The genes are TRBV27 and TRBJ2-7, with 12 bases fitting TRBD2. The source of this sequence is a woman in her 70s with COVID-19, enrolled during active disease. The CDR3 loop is CASRNLATSGSSYEQYF. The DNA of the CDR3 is TGTGCCAGCAGGAATCTAGCGACTAGCGGGAGTTCCTACGAGCAGTACTTC.